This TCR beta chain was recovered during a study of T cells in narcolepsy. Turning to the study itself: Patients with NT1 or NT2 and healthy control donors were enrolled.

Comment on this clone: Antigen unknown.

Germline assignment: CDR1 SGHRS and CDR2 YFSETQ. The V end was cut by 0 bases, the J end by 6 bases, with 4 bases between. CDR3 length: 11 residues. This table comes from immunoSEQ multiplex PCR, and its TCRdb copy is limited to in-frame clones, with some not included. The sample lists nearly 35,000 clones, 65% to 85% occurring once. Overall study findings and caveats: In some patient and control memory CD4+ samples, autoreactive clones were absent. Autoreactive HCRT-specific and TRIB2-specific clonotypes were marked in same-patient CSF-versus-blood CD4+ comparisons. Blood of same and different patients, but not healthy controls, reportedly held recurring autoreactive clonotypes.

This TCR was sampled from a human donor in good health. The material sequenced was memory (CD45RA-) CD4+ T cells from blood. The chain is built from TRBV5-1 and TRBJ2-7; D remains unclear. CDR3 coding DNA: TGCGCCAGCAGCTTGGAGAGCGAGCAGTACTTC. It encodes CASSLESEQYF. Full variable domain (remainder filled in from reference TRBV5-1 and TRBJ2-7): KAGVTQTPRYLIKTRGQQVTLSCSPISGHRSVSWYQQTPGQGLQFLFEYFSETQRNKGNFPGRFSGRQFSNSRSEMNVSTLELGDSALYLCASSLESEQYFGPGTRLTVT.